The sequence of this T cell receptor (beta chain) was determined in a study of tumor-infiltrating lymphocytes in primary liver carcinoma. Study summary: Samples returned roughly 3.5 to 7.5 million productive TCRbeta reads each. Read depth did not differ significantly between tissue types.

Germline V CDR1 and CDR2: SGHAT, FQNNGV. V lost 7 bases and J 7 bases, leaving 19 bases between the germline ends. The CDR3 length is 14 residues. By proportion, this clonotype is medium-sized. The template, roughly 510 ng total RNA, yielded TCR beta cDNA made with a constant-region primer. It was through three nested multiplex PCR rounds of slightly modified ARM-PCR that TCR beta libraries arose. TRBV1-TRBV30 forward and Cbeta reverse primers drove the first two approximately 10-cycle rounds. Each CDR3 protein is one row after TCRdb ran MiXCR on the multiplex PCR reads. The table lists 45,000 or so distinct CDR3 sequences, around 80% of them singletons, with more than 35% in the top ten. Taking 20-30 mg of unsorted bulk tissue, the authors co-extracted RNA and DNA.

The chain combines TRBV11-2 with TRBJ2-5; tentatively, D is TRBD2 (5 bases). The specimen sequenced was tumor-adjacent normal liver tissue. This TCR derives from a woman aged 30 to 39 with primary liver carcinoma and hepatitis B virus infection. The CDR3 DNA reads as TGTGCCAGCACCGGTCTCGGCATAGGAGGGACCCAGTACTTC. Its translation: CASTGLGIGGTQYF.